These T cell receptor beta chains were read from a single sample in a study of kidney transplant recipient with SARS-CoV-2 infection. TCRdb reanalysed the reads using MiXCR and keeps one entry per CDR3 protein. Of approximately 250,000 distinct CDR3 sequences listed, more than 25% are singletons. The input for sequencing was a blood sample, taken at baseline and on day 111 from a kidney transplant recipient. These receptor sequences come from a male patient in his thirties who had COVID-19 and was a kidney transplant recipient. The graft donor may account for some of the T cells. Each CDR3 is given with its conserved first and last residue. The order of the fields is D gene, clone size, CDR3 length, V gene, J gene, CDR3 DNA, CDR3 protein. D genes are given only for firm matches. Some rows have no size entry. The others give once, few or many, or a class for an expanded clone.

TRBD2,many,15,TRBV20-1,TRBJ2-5,TGCAGTGCTAGAGATGGGGGGACTAGCGGGAGGAATGAGTACTTC,CSARDGGTSGRNEYF
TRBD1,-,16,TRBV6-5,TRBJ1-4,TGTGCCAGCAGTGATGGGTCGCGACAGGGGGTACGGAAACTGTTTTTT,CASSDGSRQGVRKLFF
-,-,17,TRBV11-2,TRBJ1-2,TGTGCCAGCAGCACGAGTTCAACAAGCAGAAAGACCTATGGCTACGCCTTC,CASSTSSTSRKTYGYAF
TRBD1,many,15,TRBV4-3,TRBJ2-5,TGCGCCAGCAGCCAAGATCTTGGACAGGCGGAGACCCAGTACTTC,CASSQDLGQAETQYF
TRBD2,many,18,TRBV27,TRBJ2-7,TGTGCCAGCAGTTTGCTCGGGACTAGCGGGAGGCCCCCGAGAGGGCAGTACTTC,CASSLLGTSGRPPRGQYF
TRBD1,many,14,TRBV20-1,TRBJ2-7,TGCAGTGCTACTAAGGACAGGGGGCAGTACGAGCAGTACTTC,CSATKDRGQYEQYF
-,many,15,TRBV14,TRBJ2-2,TGTGCCAGCAGCCGAGGGCTGCAAAACACCGGGGAGCTGTTTTTT,CASSRGLQNTGELFF
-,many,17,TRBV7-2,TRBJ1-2,TGTGCCAGCAGCCTCGTGGACAGAGACGGAAAGACCTATGGCTACACCTTC,CASSLVDRDGKTYGYTF
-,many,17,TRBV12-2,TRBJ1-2,TGTGCAAGTCGCCTGTATGAGACTCCACGAAAGACCTATGGCTACACCTTC,CASRLYETPRKTYGYTF
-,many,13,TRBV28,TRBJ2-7,TGTGCCAGCAGTCCGGGACATAAGTGGGGGCAGTACTTC,CASSPGHKWGQYF
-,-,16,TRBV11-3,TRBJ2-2,TGTGCCAGCAGCCCCTCAGGGCCCCTCGAACACCGGGGAGCTGTTTTT,CASSPSGPLEHRGAVF
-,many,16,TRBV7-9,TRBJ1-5,TGTGCCAGCAGCAACGACGGGGGACATAGCAATCAGCCCCAGCATTTT,CASSNDGGHSNQPQHF
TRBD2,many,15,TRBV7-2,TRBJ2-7,TGTGCCAGCAGCTTAGTGGCGGGGGGCTCCTACGAGCAGTACTTC,CASSLVAGGSYEQYF
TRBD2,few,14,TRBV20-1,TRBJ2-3,TGCAGTGCTAAAAAGACTAGCGGGGTAGATACGCAGTATTTT,CSAKKTSGVDTQYF
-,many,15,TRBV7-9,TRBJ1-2,TGTGCCAGCAGCTTAGATCAGGGTCTTACCTATGGCTACACCTTC,CASSLDQGLTYGYTF
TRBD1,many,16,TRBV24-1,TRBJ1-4,TGTGCCACCAGTGATTCGAGGCGGACAGGGGGTGAAAAACTGTTTTTT,CATSDSRRTGGEKLFF
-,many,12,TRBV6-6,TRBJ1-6,TGTGCCAGCACCCGACTAGATTCACCCCTCCACTTT,CASTRLDSPLHF
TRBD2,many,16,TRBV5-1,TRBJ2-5,TGCGCCAGCAGCTGGTCTAGCGGGAGTATGGGAGAGACCCAGTACTTC,CASSWSSGSMGETQYF
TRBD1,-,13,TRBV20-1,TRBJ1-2,TGCAGTGCCCCGACCGACAGGGCGGATGGCTACACCTTC,CSAPTDRADGYTF
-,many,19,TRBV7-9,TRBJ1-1,TGTGCCAGCAGCTTAGCGGGTAAGGGCGGGACAACGAGACGGACTGAAGCTTTCTTT,CASSLAGKGGTTRRTEAFF
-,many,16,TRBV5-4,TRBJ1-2,TGTGCCAGCCTGAGGAGCGTACCAGGAAAGACCTATGGCTACACCTTC,CASLRSVPGKTYGYTF
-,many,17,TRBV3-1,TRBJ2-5,TGTGCCAGCAGCTTTTCTTTTCCCATTTCTTTCTCTGAGACCCAGTACTTC,CASSFSFPISFSETQYF
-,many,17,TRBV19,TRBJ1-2,TGTGCCAGTAGTACAGTGTCGACAAATCGAAAGACCTATGGCTACACCTTC,CASSTVSTNRKTYGYTF
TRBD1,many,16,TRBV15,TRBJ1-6,TGTGCCACCAGCAGAGATCCGACAGGGGTAAATTCACCCCTCCACTTT,CATSRDPTGVNSPLHF
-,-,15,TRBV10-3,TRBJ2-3,TGTGCCATCAGCCTCGGGACTTTACGCACAGATATGCAGTATTTT,CAISLGTLRTDMQYF
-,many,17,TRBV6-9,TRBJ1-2,TGTGCCAGCAGTCAAAAACTGCCTTACGGAAAGACCTATGGCTACACCTTC,CASSQKLPYGKTYGYTF
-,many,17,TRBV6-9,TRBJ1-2,TGTGCCAGCAGTGGTTGGGTGCCTTACGGAAAGACCTATGGCTACACCTTC,CASSGWVPYGKTYGYTF
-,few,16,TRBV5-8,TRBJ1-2,TGTGCCAGCTTCAGGATTCATCCACGAAAGACCTATGGCTACACCTTC,CASFRIHPRKTYGYTF
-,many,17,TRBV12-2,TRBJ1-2,TGTGCAAGTCGCGTTATACAGACTCCACGAAAGACCTATGGCTACACCTTC,CASRVIQTPRKTYGYTF
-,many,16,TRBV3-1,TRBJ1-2,TGTGCCAGCAGCCAAGTAAGGACAATCCCGAACTATGGCTACACCTTC,CASSQVRTIPNYGYTF
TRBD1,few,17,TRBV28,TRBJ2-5,TGTGCCAGCAGTCTTCCTCGGACAGGGGGCAGTGGGGAGACCCAGTACTTC,CASSLPRTGGSGETQYF
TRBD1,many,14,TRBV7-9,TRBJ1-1,TGTGCCAGCAGCTTACAGGGGGCGCACACTGAAGCTTTCTTT,CASSLQGAHTEAFF
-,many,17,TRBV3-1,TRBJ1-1,TGTGCCAGCAGCCAGCTTAATCCCATTTCAATTCGCACTGAAGCTTTCTTT,CASSQLNPISIRTEAFF